Reported below is one TCR beta chain. Other DNA sequences of this sample code for an identical CDR3. This sample was included in a study of blood T cell repertoires in COVID-19. Study-wide context: Whether acute or convalescent, the COVID-19 samples came from the United States, Italy and Spain. T cells, B-cell-depleted T cells, or PBMCs supplied cDNA or gDNA.

The V gene lost 3 bases and the J gene lost 0 bases, with 6 bases spanning the gap. This CDR3 has 14 residues. Per germline, CDR1 MDHEN and CDR2 SYDVKM. In the study's own analysis: Estimated nucleated cell counts came from reference gene primer amplification. Sequencing used immunoSEQ multiplex PCR; TCRdb keeps in-frame clones, though not all of them. V and J calls and clone size are those listed in that table; D and trimming were worked out from the DNA. The sample contains over 150,000 clones, roughly 88% of which appear only once. Sequencing used peripheral blood. This clonotype was obtained from a woman aged 40 to 55 with COVID-19, enrolled during active disease. The chain carries TRBV28 and TRBJ1-3; D gene unclear. CDR3: CASSLGLSGNTIYF. DNA for the CDR3: TGTGCCAGCAGTTTGGGCCTCTCTGGAAACACCATATATTTT.